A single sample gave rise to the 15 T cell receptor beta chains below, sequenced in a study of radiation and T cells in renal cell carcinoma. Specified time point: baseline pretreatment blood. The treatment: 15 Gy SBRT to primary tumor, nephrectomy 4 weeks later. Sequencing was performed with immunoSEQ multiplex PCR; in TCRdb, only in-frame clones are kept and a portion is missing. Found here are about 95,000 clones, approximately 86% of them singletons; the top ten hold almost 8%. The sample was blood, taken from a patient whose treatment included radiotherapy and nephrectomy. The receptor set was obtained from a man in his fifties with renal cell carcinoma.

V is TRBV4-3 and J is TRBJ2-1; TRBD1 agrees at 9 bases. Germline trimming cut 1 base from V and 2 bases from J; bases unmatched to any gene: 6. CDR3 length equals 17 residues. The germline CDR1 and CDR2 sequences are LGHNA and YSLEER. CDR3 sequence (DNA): TGCGCCAGCAGCCAAGTTGTGGGGGACAGGGCCTACAATGAGCAGTTCTTC. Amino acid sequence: CASSQVVGDRAYNEQFF.

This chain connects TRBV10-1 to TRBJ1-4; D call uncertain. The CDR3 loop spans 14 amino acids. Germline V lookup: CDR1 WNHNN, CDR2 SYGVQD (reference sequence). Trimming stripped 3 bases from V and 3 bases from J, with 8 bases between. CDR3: CASSEIVPNEKLFF. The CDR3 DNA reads TGCGCCAGCAGTGAAATAGTCCCTAATGAAAAACTGTTTTTT.

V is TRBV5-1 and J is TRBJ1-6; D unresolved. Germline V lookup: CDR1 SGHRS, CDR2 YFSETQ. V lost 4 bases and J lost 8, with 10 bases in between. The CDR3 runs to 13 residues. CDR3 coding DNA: TGCGCCAGCAGCCTCGCTGTAGATTCACCCCTCCACTTT. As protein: CASSLAVDSPLHF.

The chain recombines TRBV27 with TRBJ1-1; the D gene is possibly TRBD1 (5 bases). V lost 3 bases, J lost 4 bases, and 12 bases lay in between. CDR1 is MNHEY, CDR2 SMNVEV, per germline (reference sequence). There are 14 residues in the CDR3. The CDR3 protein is CASSFQFGGTEAFF. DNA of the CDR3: TGTGCCAGCAGTTTCCAGTTTGGGGGCACTGAAGCTTTCTTT.

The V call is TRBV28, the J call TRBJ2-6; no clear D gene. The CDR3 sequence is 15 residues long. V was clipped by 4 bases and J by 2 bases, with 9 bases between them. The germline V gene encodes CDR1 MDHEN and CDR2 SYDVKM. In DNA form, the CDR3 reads TGTGCCAGCAGTTCGGACGTTGCTGGGGCCAACGTCCTGACTTTC. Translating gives CASSSDVAGANVLTF.

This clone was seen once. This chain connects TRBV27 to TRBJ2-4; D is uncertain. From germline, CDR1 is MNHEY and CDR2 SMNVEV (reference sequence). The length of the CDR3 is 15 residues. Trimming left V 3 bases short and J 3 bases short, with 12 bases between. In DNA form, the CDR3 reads TGTGCCAGCAGTTTTTCACCAGTCGTCAAAAACATTCAGTACTTC. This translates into CASSFSPVVKNIQYF.

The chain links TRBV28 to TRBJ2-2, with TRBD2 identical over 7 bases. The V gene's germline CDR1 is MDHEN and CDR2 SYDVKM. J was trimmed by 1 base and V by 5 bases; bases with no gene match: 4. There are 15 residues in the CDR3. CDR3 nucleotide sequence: TGTGCCAGCAGTGTGACTAGCTGGAACACCGGGGAGCTGTTTTTT. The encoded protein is CASSVTSWNTGELFF.

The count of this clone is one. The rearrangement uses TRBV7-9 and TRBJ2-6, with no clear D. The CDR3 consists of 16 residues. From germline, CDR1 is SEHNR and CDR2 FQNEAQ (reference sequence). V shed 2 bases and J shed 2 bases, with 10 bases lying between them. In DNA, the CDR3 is TGTGCCAGCAGCTTAACGAGGTGGGCTGGGGCCAACGTCCTGACTTTC. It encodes CASSLTRWAGANVLTF.

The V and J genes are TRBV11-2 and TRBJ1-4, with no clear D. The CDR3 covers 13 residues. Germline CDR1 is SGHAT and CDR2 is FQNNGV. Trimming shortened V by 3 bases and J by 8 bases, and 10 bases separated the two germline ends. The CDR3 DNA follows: TGTGCCAGCAGCTTCGGGAACGGGGAAAAACTGTTTTTT. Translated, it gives CASSFGNGEKLFF.

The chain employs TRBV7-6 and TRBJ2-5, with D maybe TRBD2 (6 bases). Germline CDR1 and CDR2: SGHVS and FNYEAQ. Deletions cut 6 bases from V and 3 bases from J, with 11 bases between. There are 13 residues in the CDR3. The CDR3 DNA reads TGTGCCAGCAGTGAGGGGACTGAAGAGACCCAGTACTTC. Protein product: CASSEGTEETQYF.

CDR3 nucleotide sequence: TGTGCCTGCAAAGGGACAGGGGATAGCAATCAGCCCCAGCATTTT. Translating gives CACKGTGDSNQPQHF. The V call is TRBV30, the J call TRBJ1-5, with TRBD1 matching over 10 bases. After removal of 6 bases from V and 0 bases from J, the junction contained 5 bases not matched to a gene. The CDR3 length is 15 residues. CDR1 GTSNPN and CDR2 SVGIG come from the germline V gene (reference sequence).

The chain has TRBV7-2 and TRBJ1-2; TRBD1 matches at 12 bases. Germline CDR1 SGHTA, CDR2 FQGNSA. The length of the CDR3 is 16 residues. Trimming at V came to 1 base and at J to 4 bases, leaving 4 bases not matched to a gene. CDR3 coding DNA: TGTGCCAGCAGCTTAGGGGACAGGGGGCTTGGCTATGGCTACACCTTC. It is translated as CASSLGDRGLGYGYTF.

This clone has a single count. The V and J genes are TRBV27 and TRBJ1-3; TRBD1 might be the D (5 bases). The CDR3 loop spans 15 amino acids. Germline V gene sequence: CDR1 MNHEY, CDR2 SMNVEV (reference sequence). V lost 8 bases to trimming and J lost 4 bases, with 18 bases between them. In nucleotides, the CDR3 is TGTGCCAGCCGATCCGGGACCTGGTGGGGAAACACCATATATTTT. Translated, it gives CASRSGTWWGNTIYF.

CDR3 nucleotide sequence: TGTGCCAGCAGCTTATTTTCAGGCCCAGATACGCAGTATTTT. This encodes CASSLFSGPDTQYF. The V call is TRBV11-2, the J call TRBJ2-3, with D unclear. The CDR3 extends over 14 amino acids. V lost 2 bases and J 4 bases, leaving 10 bases between the germline ends. Germline lookup yields CDR1 SGHAT and CDR2 FQNNGV.

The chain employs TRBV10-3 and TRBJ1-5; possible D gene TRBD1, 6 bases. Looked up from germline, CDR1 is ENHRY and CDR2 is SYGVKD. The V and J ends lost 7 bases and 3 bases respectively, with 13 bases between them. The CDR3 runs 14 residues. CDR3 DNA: TGTGCCATCACGGGGGGGCCTAACAATCAGCCCCAGCATTTT. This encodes CAITGGPNNQPQHF.